This is a list of T cell receptor beta chains from one sample in a study of T cells in tumors after PD-1 blockade. Only in-frame clones appear in the TCRdb table, and some are missing; sequencing was by immunoSEQ multiplex PCR. Found here are 55,000 to 65,000 clones, just under 80% of them singletons; the top ten hold around an eighth. The sequences come from PBMCs, collected before anti-PD-1 treatment. All receptors derive from a human donor with basal cell carcinoma. Each CDR3 is given with its conserved first and last residue. The order of the fields is CDR3 DNA, CDR3 protein, V gene, clone size, D gene, J gene. The D gene is left open where the match is weak. The listing skips clone size in some rows; elsewhere it reads once, few, many or a size class.

CDR3 DNA: TGTGCCAGCAGCGCCACCAGCGGAGAGGGACAGGGGGCGAAAACTTTCTTT; CDR3 protein: CASSATSGEGQGAKTFF; V gene: TRBV9; clone size: NA; D gene: TRBD1; J gene: TRBJ1-1
CDR3 DNA: TGTGCCAGCTCAAAGGTTGGGGATAATCAGCCCCAGCATTTT; CDR3 protein: CASSKVGDNQPQHF; V gene: TRBV18; clone size: NA; D gene: NA; J gene: TRBJ1-5
CDR3 DNA: TGTGCCAGCAGTGGGAGACAGACGTATAGCAATCAGCCCCAGCATTTT; CDR3 protein: CASSGRQTYSNQPQHF; V gene: TRBV27; clone size: NA; D gene: NA; J gene: TRBJ1-5
CDR3 DNA: TGTGCCAGCAGCGGGGGACGACACGAGGGCCAGTACTTC; CDR3 protein: CASSGGRHEGQYF; V gene: TRBV11-1; clone size: NA; D gene: NA; J gene: TRBJ2-7
CDR3 DNA: TGCGCCAGCAGCCCAACCCGGGACAGCAGCAATCAGCCCCAGCATTTT; CDR3 protein: CASSPTRDSSNQPQHF; V gene: TRBV4-1; clone size: NA; D gene: TRBD1; J gene: TRBJ1-5
CDR3 DNA: TGTGCCACCAGCAGAGAAGGGGGAAGTAATCAGCCCCAGCATTTT; CDR3 protein: CATSREGGSNQPQHF; V gene: TRBV15; clone size: NA; D gene: NA; J gene: TRBJ1-5
CDR3 DNA: TGTGCCAGCAGCCTAATAGGCACTGAAGCTTTCTTT; CDR3 protein: CASSLIGTEAFF; V gene: TRBV3-1/TRBV3-2; clone size: NA; D gene: NA; J gene: TRBJ1-1
CDR3 DNA: TGTGCCAGCTCACGGGCAGGGCCTGGGAACACTGAAGCTTTCTTT; CDR3 protein: CASSRAGPGNTEAFF; V gene: TRBV18; clone size: NA; D gene: NA; J gene: TRBJ1-1
CDR3 DNA: TGTGCCAGCAGCAGAGACCGCGGGGAAGCTTTCTTT; CDR3 protein: CASSRDRGEAFF; V gene: TRBV2; clone size: NA; D gene: NA; J gene: TRBJ1-1
CDR3 DNA: TGCGCCAGCAGTTACGGGACAGGGGATGGCTACACCTTC; CDR3 protein: CASSYGTGDGYTF; V gene: TRBV10-2; clone size: NA; D gene: TRBD1; J gene: TRBJ1-2
CDR3 DNA: TGTGCCATCAGTGAGTCGGGCCGGATCTACAATGAGCAGTTCTTC; CDR3 protein: CAISESGRIYNEQFF; V gene: TRBV10-3; clone size: NA; D gene: NA; J gene: TRBJ2-1
CDR3 DNA: TGTGCCAGCAGCCTTTCGACAGCTAACACTGAAGCTTTCTTT; CDR3 protein: CASSLSTANTEAFF; V gene: TRBV14; clone size: NA; D gene: NA; J gene: TRBJ1-1
CDR3 DNA: TGTGCCAGCAGCCAAGGACAGGTACTAAACTATAATTCACCCCTCCACTTT; CDR3 protein: CASSQGQVLNYNSPLHF; V gene: TRBV3-1/TRBV3-2; clone size: once; D gene: NA; J gene: TRBJ1-6
CDR3 DNA: TGTGCCAGCAGCCCGACATTGAGACTAGGCTACGAGCAGTACTTC; CDR3 protein: CASSPTLRLGYEQYF; V gene: TRBV2; clone size: few; D gene: NA; J gene: TRBJ2-7
CDR3 DNA: TGTGCCAGCAGCGCTGGTGGGGGGGATAATTCACCCCTCCACTTT; CDR3 protein: CASSAGGGDNSPLHF; V gene: TRBV9; clone size: NA; D gene: NA; J gene: TRBJ1-6
CDR3 DNA: TGTGCCAGCAGTACCGGGACAGGGGGAAACACCATATATTTT; CDR3 protein: CASSTGTGGNTIYF; V gene: TRBV6-5; clone size: NA; D gene: TRBD1; J gene: TRBJ1-3
CDR3 DNA: TGTGCCTGGAGTGTACACGGCAATCAGCCCCAGCATTTT; CDR3 protein: CAWSVHGNQPQHF; V gene: TRBV30; clone size: few; D gene: NA; J gene: TRBJ1-5
CDR3 DNA: TGTGCTAGTGGTTCCCCTCTAGCGGGGGTTTCGGAGACCCAGTACTTC; CDR3 protein: CASGSPLAGVSETQYF; V gene: TRBV12-5; clone size: NA; D gene: TRBD2; J gene: TRBJ2-5
CDR3 DNA: TGTGCCAGCAGCCGGACTAGCGGGGGGGCCTACAATGAGCAGTTCTTC; CDR3 protein: CASSRTSGGAYNEQFF; V gene: TRBV6-6; clone size: NA; D gene: TRBD2; J gene: TRBJ2-1
CDR3 DNA: TGTGCCAGCAGCGGACAGGGGGCAAGAGGAAACACCATATATTTT; CDR3 protein: CASSGQGARGNTIYF; V gene: TRBV27; clone size: NA; D gene: TRBD1; J gene: TRBJ1-3
CDR3 DNA: TGTGCCTGGAGTGCCATTAATTACGAGCAGTACTTC; CDR3 protein: CAWSAINYEQYF; V gene: TRBV30; clone size: NA; D gene: NA; J gene: TRBJ2-7
CDR3 DNA: TGCGCCAGCAGCTTGGAGGGACAACCGGGTTCACCCCTCCACTTT; CDR3 protein: CASSLEGQPGSPLHF; V gene: TRBV5-1; clone size: NA; D gene: NA; J gene: TRBJ1-6
CDR3 DNA: TGTGCCTGGAGTCTGGCCGGGGCTGGCACAGATACGCAGTATTTT; CDR3 protein: CAWSLAGAGTDTQYF; V gene: TRBV30; clone size: once; D gene: NA; J gene: TRBJ2-3
CDR3 DNA: TGTGCCAGCAGTGTAACTAGCGGGAACACCGGGGAGCTGTTTTTT; CDR3 protein: CASSVTSGNTGELFF; V gene: TRBV2; clone size: NA; D gene: TRBD2; J gene: TRBJ2-2
CDR3 DNA: TGTGCCAGCATGGGTAGCGGGGCCTACGAGCAGTACTTC; CDR3 protein: CASMGSGAYEQYF; V gene: TRBV6-5; clone size: NA; D gene: TRBD2; J gene: TRBJ2-7
CDR3 DNA: TGTGCCAGCTCCGCCTCACTAACAGGGGGCCGAACTGAAGCTTTCTTT; CDR3 protein: CASSASLTGGRTEAFF; V gene: TRBV18; clone size: once; D gene: TRBD1; J gene: TRBJ1-1
CDR3 DNA: TGTGCCAGCAGCGACCGGGACAGGGTGCTTAATGAGCAGTTCTTC; CDR3 protein: CASSDRDRVLNEQFF; V gene: TRBV21-1; clone size: many; D gene: NA; J gene: TRBJ2-1
CDR3 DNA: TGCGCCAGCAGTGAGACGAGGTCTAGCGGGTACAATGAGCAGTTCTTC; CDR3 protein: CASSETRSSGYNEQFF; V gene: TRBV10-2; clone size: NA; D gene: TRBD2; J gene: TRBJ2-1
CDR3 DNA: TGCGCCAGCAGCTTGGCCGGTGGGTCAGGCGGGGTTAGGGGCGGTGACGATAACTATGGCTACACCTTC; CDR3 protein: CASSLAGGSGGVRGGDDNYGYTF; V gene: TRBV5-1; clone size: NA; D gene: NA; J gene: TRBJ1-2
CDR3 DNA: TGCGCCAGCAGCTTGAATGACAGGCCGAGACATGGCTACACCTTC; CDR3 protein: CASSLNDRPRHGYTF; V gene: TRBV5-1; clone size: few; D gene: NA; J gene: TRBJ1-2
CDR3 DNA: TGTGCCAGCAGCAAGGGACGGGAAGAGACCCAGTACTTC; CDR3 protein: CASSKGREETQYF; V gene: TRBV7-9; clone size: few; D gene: NA; J gene: TRBJ2-5
CDR3 DNA: TGTGCCTGGAGAGGGGCTGAGGGCCCGATCGGAGTTTCACCCCTCCACTTT; CDR3 protein: CAWRGAEGPIGVSPLHF; V gene: TRBV30; clone size: few; D gene: NA; J gene: TRBJ1-6
CDR3 DNA: TGTGCCAGCAGCCAAGATCTCGGCAGAATAAATTCACCCCTCCACTTT; CDR3 protein: CASSQDLGRINSPLHF; V gene: TRBV3-1/TRBV3-2; clone size: NA; D gene: NA; J gene: TRBJ1-6
CDR3 DNA: TGTGCCAGCAGCCCAGGGGGGGGGCTGCAGTATTTT; CDR3 protein: CASSPGGGLQYF; V gene: TRBV5-4; clone size: NA; D gene: NA; J gene: TRBJ2-3
CDR3 DNA: TGTGCCACCAGCAGTTGGGGGGGCGAAACTAATGAAAAACTGTTTTTT; CDR3 protein: CATSSWGGETNEKLFF; V gene: TRBV15; clone size: once; D gene: NA; J gene: TRBJ1-4
CDR3 DNA: TGTGCCAGTTTTGGGGCAAGACAGGGAACTGAAGCTTTCTTT; CDR3 protein: CASFGARQGTEAFF; V gene: TRBV19; clone size: NA; D gene: TRBD1; J gene: TRBJ1-1
CDR3 DNA: TGTGCCAGCTCACAGGGGCACCCCTTCTCTGGGGCCAACGTCCTGACTTTC; CDR3 protein: CASSQGHPFSGANVLTF; V gene: TRBV18; clone size: NA; D gene: NA; J gene: TRBJ2-6
CDR3 DNA: TGCGCCAGCAGGGGCCACTCTGGGGCCAACGTCCTGACTTTC; CDR3 protein: CASRGHSGANVLTF; V gene: TRBV5-1; clone size: NA; D gene: NA; J gene: TRBJ2-6
CDR3 DNA: TGTGCCAGCAGCTTACTTGTTATGAACACTGAAGCTTTCTTT; CDR3 protein: CASSLLVMNTEAFF; V gene: TRBV5-5; clone size: NA; D gene: NA; J gene: TRBJ1-1
CDR3 DNA: TGTGCCATCAAGGGGGGGACTTGGGGCTACACCTTC; CDR3 protein: CAIKGGTWGYTF; V gene: TRBV10-3; clone size: NA; D gene: NA; J gene: TRBJ1-2
CDR3 DNA: TGTGCCATCAGTGACGCAGGGGACACCGGGGAGCTGTTTTTT; CDR3 protein: CAISDAGDTGELFF; V gene: TRBV10-3; clone size: few; D gene: NA; J gene: TRBJ2-2
CDR3 DNA: TGTGCCAGCAGCTTCAGACCACTAGGGGCCGGGGTCAATGAGCAGTTCTTC; CDR3 protein: CASSFRPLGAGVNEQFF; V gene: TRBV7-2; clone size: NA; D gene: NA; J gene: TRBJ2-1
CDR3 DNA: TGTGCCAGCAGCTACGCCGGGACAGGGGCTTCGGAGCAGTACTTC; CDR3 protein: CASSYAGTGASEQYF; V gene: TRBV13; clone size: NA; D gene: TRBD1; J gene: TRBJ2-7
CDR3 DNA: TGTGCCAGCAGCCAATATGCCAGGGAAAGTACCTACGAGCAGTACTTC; CDR3 protein: CASSQYARESTYEQYF; V gene: TRBV3-1/TRBV3-2; clone size: NA; D gene: NA; J gene: TRBJ2-7
CDR3 DNA: TGTGCCAGCGGGGAACGGGAATCAAACACTGAAGCTTTCTTT; CDR3 protein: CASGERESNTEAFF; V gene: TRBV27; clone size: NA; D gene: NA; J gene: TRBJ1-1
CDR3 DNA: TGTGCCTGGAGTGTACGCTATGGCTACACCTTC; CDR3 protein: CAWSVRYGYTF; V gene: TRBV30; clone size: NA; D gene: NA; J gene: TRBJ1-2
CDR3 DNA: TGCGCCAGCAGCTTAAGCACGGATATTAATTCACCCCTCCACTTT; CDR3 protein: CASSLSTDINSPLHF; V gene: TRBV5-1; clone size: NA; D gene: NA; J gene: TRBJ1-6
CDR3 DNA: TGCGCCAGCAGCCCGGAGGGCCTTTATAACGCCAATTCACCCCTCCACTTT; CDR3 protein: CASSPEGLYNANSPLHF; V gene: TRBV5-1; clone size: NA; D gene: NA; J gene: TRBJ1-6
CDR3 DNA: TGTGCCAGCAGCCCCAGTGCAACTAATGAAAAACTGTTTTTT; CDR3 protein: CASSPSATNEKLFF; V gene: TRBV6-5; clone size: NA; D gene: NA; J gene: TRBJ1-4
CDR3 DNA: TGTGCCAGCATTGGGGACTCTGGGGCCAACGTCCTGACTTTC; CDR3 protein: CASIGDSGANVLTF; V gene: TRBV2; clone size: NA; D gene: NA; J gene: TRBJ2-6
CDR3 DNA: TGTGCCAGCAGTTACGAGGCAGGAGCTAGCAATCAGCCCCAGCATTTT; CDR3 protein: CASSYEAGASNQPQHF; V gene: TRBV6-2/TRBV6-3; clone size: NA; D gene: NA; J gene: TRBJ1-5
CDR3 DNA: TGTGCCAGCAGCTTAGGGTCGACGCGCTATAATTCACCCCTCCACTTT; CDR3 protein: CASSLGSTRYNSPLHF; V gene: TRBV7-9; clone size: NA; D gene: NA; J gene: TRBJ1-6
CDR3 DNA: TGTGCCAGCAGCTTTGGGGCCAGAGAGTACGAGCAGTACTTC; CDR3 protein: CASSFGAREYEQYF; V gene: TRBV13; clone size: NA; D gene: NA; J gene: TRBJ2-7
CDR3 DNA: TGTGCCTGGAGTCGACTAGCGGGGGGTCGGGAGACCCAGTACTTC; CDR3 protein: CAWSRLAGGRETQYF; V gene: TRBV30; clone size: few; D gene: TRBD2; J gene: TRBJ2-5